The rows below give T cell receptor beta chains drawn from one sample of a study of patients and donors after allogeneic stem cell transplantation. TCRdb analysed the RT-PCR reads with MiXCR anew, one entry per CDR3 protein. Of about 2,000 distinct CDR3 sequences in the sample, about 31% are singletons; the top ten hold around 17%. The sequenced material came from blood, either unsorted or a sorted T cell fraction (not recorded which). The receptors derive from a human donor who was either an allogeneic HSCT recipient or a stem cell or donor lymphocyte infusion donor (not recorded which). It is not recorded whose cells these are; they may come from a transplant donor. CDR3s include the opening cysteine and the closing phenylalanine or tryptophan. Each record gives: V gene, J gene, D gene, clone size, CDR3 DNA, CDR3 protein. The D gene is left open where the match is weak. Size is stated for part of the rows, as once, few or many counts, or as a class when the clone is expanded.

V gene: TRBV12-3/TRBV12-4; J gene: TRBJ2-1; D gene: NA; clone size: NA; CDR3 DNA: TGTGCCAGCAGTCAGGGACGTAATGAGCAGTTCTTC; CDR3 protein: CASSQGRNEQFF
V gene: TRBV4-3; J gene: TRBJ1-6; D gene: NA; clone size: few; CDR3 DNA: TGCGCCAGCAGCCAAGCGCCAGGCTATAATTCACCCCTCCACTTT; CDR3 protein: CASSQAPGYNSPLHF
V gene: TRBV10-2; J gene: TRBJ1-1; D gene: NA; clone size: few; CDR3 DNA: TGCGCCAGCAGTGAGCACCGGAACACTGAAGCTTTCTTT; CDR3 protein: CASSEHRNTEAFF
V gene: TRBV7-6; J gene: TRBJ2-2; D gene: NA; clone size: NA; CDR3 DNA: TGTGCCAGCAGCACCGGGCCGACCGGGGAGCTGTTTTTT; CDR3 protein: CASSTGPTGELFF
V gene: TRBV20-1; J gene: TRBJ2-5; D gene: TRBD2; clone size: few; CDR3 DNA: TGCAGTGCTAGATCGCCCAGCGGGAGGCGGGAGACCCAGTACTTC; CDR3 protein: CSARSPSGRRETQYF
V gene: TRBV29-1; J gene: TRBJ2-7; D gene: NA; clone size: few; CDR3 DNA: TGCAGCGTTTTAGCCAGGCAGCAGTACTTC; CDR3 protein: CSVLARQQYF
V gene: TRBV29-1; J gene: TRBJ2-2; D gene: NA; clone size: NA; CDR3 DNA: TGCAGCGGGGGCCCTGACACCGGGGAGCTGTTTTTT; CDR3 protein: CSGGPDTGELFF
V gene: TRBV5-6; J gene: TRBJ1-2; D gene: NA; clone size: NA; CDR3 DNA: TGTGCCAGCAGCCTAGCCTGGGACTATGGCTACACCTTC; CDR3 protein: CASSLAWDYGYTF
V gene: TRBV7-6; J gene: TRBJ1-1; D gene: NA; clone size: large; CDR3 DNA: TGTGCAGTTGATGAGGGGTTTAACACTGAAGCTTTCTTT; CDR3 protein: CAVDEGFNTEAFF
V gene: TRBV6-6; J gene: TRBJ2-2; D gene: TRBD1; clone size: NA; CDR3 DNA: TGTGCCAGCAGTCGGGACAGCAACACCGGGGAGCTGTTTTTT; CDR3 protein: CASSRDSNTGELFF
V gene: TRBV18; J gene: TRBJ2-7; D gene: TRBD2; clone size: few; CDR3 DNA: TGTGCCAGCTCCACTAGCGGGAGTCTGGACGAGCAGTACTTC; CDR3 protein: CASSTSGSLDEQYF
V gene: TRBV13; J gene: TRBJ2-3; D gene: TRBD2; clone size: NA; CDR3 DNA: TGTGCCAGCAGCATCCGGACTAGCGCTTACACAGATACGCAGTATTTT; CDR3 protein: CASSIRTSAYTDTQYF
V gene: TRBV10-3; J gene: TRBJ2-1; D gene: NA; clone size: few; CDR3 DNA: TGTGCCATCGGAGGGGGGGACTCCTACAATGAGCAGTTCTTC; CDR3 protein: CAIGGGDSYNEQFF
V gene: TRBV29-1; J gene: TRBJ2-1; D gene: NA; clone size: medium-sized; CDR3 DNA: TGCAGCGTTGGATACCAAGAGCAGTTCTTC; CDR3 protein: CSVGYQEQFF
V gene: TRBV6-1; J gene: TRBJ1-1; D gene: NA; clone size: NA; CDR3 DNA: TGTGCCAGCACCTCCGGGAGGGGAGGGACATGTTTCTTT; CDR3 protein: CASTSGRGGTCFF
V gene: TRBV2; J gene: TRBJ2-2; D gene: NA; clone size: few; CDR3 DNA: TGTGCCATCTCCGGACAGATCACCGGGGAGCTGTTTTTT; CDR3 protein: CAISGQITGELFF
V gene: TRBV2; J gene: TRBJ2-1; D gene: NA; clone size: NA; CDR3 DNA: TGTGCCAGCGCCCTCTCTACCGACAATGAGCAGTTCTTC; CDR3 protein: CASALSTDNEQFF
V gene: TRBV29-1; J gene: TRBJ2-5; D gene: NA; clone size: NA; CDR3 DNA: TGCAGCGTTGAGCCTAGCCCTCGGGAGACCCAGTACTTC; CDR3 protein: CSVEPSPRETQYF
V gene: TRBV9; J gene: TRBJ2-2; D gene: TRBD1; clone size: few; CDR3 DNA: TGTGCCAGCAGCGTAGCGGGGACAGCAATCACCGGGGAGCTGTTTTTT; CDR3 protein: CASSVAGTAITGELFF
V gene: TRBV5-1; J gene: TRBJ2-5; D gene: NA; clone size: few; CDR3 DNA: TGCGCCAGCAAGTGGGACCAAGAGACCCAGTACTTC; CDR3 protein: CASKWDQETQYF
V gene: TRBV6-1; J gene: TRBJ2-6; D gene: TRBD1; clone size: large; CDR3 DNA: TGTGCCAGCAGCCCCGGGACAGGTTCCTCTGGGGCCAACGTCCTGACTTTC; CDR3 protein: CASSPGTGSSGANVLTF
V gene: TRBV18; J gene: TRBJ2-1; D gene: NA; clone size: NA; CDR3 DNA: TGTGCCAGCTCACCATCGGGCCCAAATGAGCAGTTCTTC; CDR3 protein: CASSPSGPNEQFF
V gene: TRBV12-2; J gene: TRBJ2-5; D gene: NA; clone size: medium-sized; CDR3 DNA: TGTGCCGGGATGGTGGAGACCCAGTACTTC; CDR3 protein: CAGMVETQYF
V gene: TRBV2; J gene: TRBJ1-2; D gene: NA; clone size: few; CDR3 DNA: TGTGCCAGCAGGGGGGACAATGAGTATGGCTACACCTTC; CDR3 protein: CASRGDNEYGYTF
V gene: TRBV4-2; J gene: TRBJ1-4; D gene: NA; clone size: few; CDR3 DNA: TGTGCCAGCAGCCCTTATGGGACGGCTGGGGGTGAAAAACTGTTTTTT; CDR3 protein: CASSPYGTAGGEKLFF
V gene: TRBV29-1; J gene: TRBJ2-1; D gene: TRBD2; clone size: medium-sized; CDR3 DNA: TGCAGCGTCCCGACTAGCGGGAGTTGGGGTGAGCAGTTCTTC; CDR3 protein: CSVPTSGSWGEQFF
V gene: TRBV7-3; J gene: TRBJ2-1; D gene: TRBD2; clone size: NA; CDR3 DNA: TGTGCCAGCAGCTTAAGCCTAGCGGGAAAGAATGAGCAGTTCTTC; CDR3 protein: CASSLSLAGKNEQFF
V gene: TRBV7-9; J gene: TRBJ2-7; D gene: TRBD1; clone size: NA; CDR3 DNA: TGTGCCAGCAGCCTCACGGGACAGGGGAAGAACGAGCAGTACTTC; CDR3 protein: CASSLTGQGKNEQYF
V gene: TRBV20-1; J gene: TRBJ1-1; D gene: TRBD1; clone size: medium-sized; CDR3 DNA: TGCAGTGCTGGGACAGGGTCCACTGAAGCTTTCTTT; CDR3 protein: CSAGTGSTEAFF
V gene: TRBV4-2; J gene: TRBJ2-1; D gene: TRBD2; clone size: NA; CDR3 DNA: TGTGCCAGCAGCCAAGAAGCCGCAGCGGGGGATTACAATGAGCAGTTCTTC; CDR3 protein: CASSQEAAAGDYNEQFF
V gene: TRBV6-1; J gene: TRBJ2-3; D gene: NA; clone size: NA; CDR3 DNA: TGTGCCAGCAGTGAAGAAGAGACAGATACGCAGTATTTT; CDR3 protein: CASSEEETDTQYF
V gene: TRBV10-3; J gene: TRBJ1-1; D gene: NA; clone size: NA; CDR3 DNA: TGTGCCATCAGCGGCAACGCGAACACTGAAGCTTTCTTT; CDR3 protein: CAISGNANTEAFF
V gene: TRBV4-1; J gene: TRBJ1-1; D gene: NA; clone size: few; CDR3 DNA: TGCGCCAGCAGCCAGCCTCCCCCTCGCCGCCAAGCTCCCGAAGCTTTCTTT; CDR3 protein: CASSQPPPRRQAPEAFF
V gene: TRBV11-2; J gene: TRBJ1-2; D gene: NA; clone size: NA; CDR3 DNA: TGTGCCAGCAGCTTAGAAGCCGACTATGGCTACACCTTC; CDR3 protein: CASSLEADYGYTF
V gene: TRBV7-9; J gene: TRBJ1-1; D gene: NA; clone size: NA; CDR3 DNA: TGTGCCAGCACTTATACCTCGAACACTGAAGCTTTCTTT; CDR3 protein: CASTYTSNTEAFF
V gene: TRBV6-1; J gene: TRBJ1-2; D gene: TRBD1; clone size: NA; CDR3 DNA: TGTGCCAGCAGCGAACAGGGGGCAGAGGGCTACACCTTC; CDR3 protein: CASSEQGAEGYTF
V gene: TRBV5-1; J gene: TRBJ1-6; D gene: NA; clone size: once; CDR3 DNA: TGCGCCAGCAGCTTGGAGGTCGGGGGCGCGTCACCCCTCCACTTT; CDR3 protein: CASSLEVGGASPLHF
V gene: TRBV11-2; J gene: TRBJ1-1; D gene: NA; clone size: NA; CDR3 DNA: TGTGCCAGCAGCTTGATGGTGGACACTGAAGCTTTCTTT; CDR3 protein: CASSLMVDTEAFF